Below are 10 T cell receptor beta chains sequenced from a single sample in a study of blood T cell repertoires in COVID-19. TCRdb's table, derived via immunoSEQ multiplex PCR, lists solely in-frame clones and lacks some. The sample holds approximately 200,000 clones; approximately 81% are singletons and the top ten take around a sixth. Sequencing was performed on PBMCs or T cells enriched from blood (not recorded which). Receptors were obtained from a middle-aged man who had recovered from COVID-19.

The rearrangement uses TRBV5-8 and TRBJ2-7; no reliable D call. The germline CDR1 and CDR2 sequences are SGHTS and YDEGEE. The CDR3 runs to 12 residues. Between the trimmed V and J ends, which lost 10 bases and 2 bases, there was a span of 13 bases. CDR3 bases: TGTGCCGCCCCCGAGGCCCCCTACGAGCAGTACTTC. This encodes CAAPEAPYEQYF.

V is TRBV9 and J is TRBJ2-7; 10 bases are shared with TRBD1. This CDR3 has 15 amino acids. The ends lost 0 bases at V and 0 bases at J; junction bases unmatched: 0. The germline V gene has CDR1 SGDLS and CDR2 YYNGEE. The CDR3 DNA follows: TGTGCCAGCAGCGTAGGACAGGGGGCCTCCTACGAGCAGTACTTC. It specifies CASSVGQGASYEQYF.

The CDR3 DNA reads as TGTGCCAGTAGATTGGGACAGGGGGGCTACACCTTC. Amino acid sequence: CASRLGQGGYTF. The chain is built from TRBV19 and TRBJ1-2, with 10 positions matching TRBD1. This CDR3 region has 12 residues. Trimming cost V 6 bases and J 8 bases; bases outside gene matches: 3. CDR1 is LNHDA and CDR2 is SQIVND in the germline V gene (reference sequence).

The rearrangement uses TRBV19 and TRBJ2-4, with 11 bases lining up with TRBD2. The CDR3 contains 17 residues. V gave up 6 bases and J gave up 4 bases; unmatched junction bases: 11. The germline V gene has CDR1 LNHDA and CDR2 SQIVND (reference sequence). The CDR3 sequence: CASSGGLAGLEKNIQYF. The CDR3 DNA reads as TGTGCCAGTAGCGGAGGACTAGCGGGTCTTGAAAAAAACATTCAGTACTTC.

This sequence joins TRBV5-1 and TRBJ2-3; 9 bases are shared with TRBD1. In germline, CDR1 is SGHRS, CDR2 YFSETQ. V gave up 1 base and J gave up 3 bases; unmatched junction bases: 9. The CDR3 runs 17 residues. In DNA, the CDR3 is TGCGCCAGCAGCTTGAACCCTCGGGACAGGGCGACAGATACGCAGTATTTT. This sequence encodes CASSLNPRDRATDTQYF.

This sequence joins TRBV24-1 and TRBJ2-7; TRBD2 matches 15 bases. This CDR3 is 18 amino acids long. CDR1 and CDR2 from the germline V gene are KGHDR and SFDVKD. The V and J ends lost 4 bases and 3 bases, in that order; junction bases with no gene match: 9. The CDR3 region has the DNA TGTGCCACCAGTGACGCCGGGACTAGCGGGAGGAGCGGCTACGAGCAGTACTTC. It encodes CATSDAGTSGRSGYEQYF.

The chain joins TRBV11-3 to TRBJ2-3; TRBD2 matches 9 bases. J lost 4 bases, V lost 2 bases, and 13 bases had no gene match. Germline lookup yields CDR1 SGHNT and CDR2 YENEEA. CDR3 size: 18 residues. CDR3 nucleotides: TGTGCCAGCAGCTTAATGGCGGGAGGGCCCTGGACGCCAGATACGCAGTATTTT. Translated, it gives CASSLMAGGPWTPDTQYF.

This chain links TRBV5-4 with TRBJ1-5; the D gene is possibly TRBD1 (5 bases). The CDR3 consists of 15 residues. V was pared by 2 bases and J by 1 base, with 10 bases between. The germline V gene encodes CDR1 SGHNT and CDR2 YYREEE (reference sequence). CDR3 DNA: TGTGCCAGCAGCTTCGGGGGAGGGAGCAATCAGCCCCAGCATTTT. Translation: CASSFGGGSNQPQHF.

This rearrangement joins TRBV28 to TRBJ1-5; D is unresolved. Per the germline V gene, CDR1 is MDHEN and CDR2 is SYDVKM. The CDR3 runs to 14 residues. Between the trimmed V and J ends, which lost 6 bases and 7 bases, there was a span of 16 bases. The CDR3 protein is CASRGGLQKQPQHF. The CDR3 nucleotides read TGTGCCAGCAGGGGAGGGCTTCAAAAACAGCCCCAGCATTTT. Full variable domain (rest looked up from reference TRBV28 and TRBJ1-5): DVKVTQSSRYLVKRTGEKVFLECVQDMDHENMFWYRQDPGLGLRLIYFSYDVKMKEKGDIPEGYSVSREKKERFSLILESASTNQTSMYLCASRGGLQKQPQHFGDGTRLSIL.

The chain recombines TRBV12-3 or TRBV12-4 with TRBJ1-5, with D possibly being TRBD1 (5 bases). The length of the CDR3 is 12 residues. The V end was cut by 6 bases, the J end by 2 bases, with 5 bases between. CDR3 in amino acids: CASRQGNQPQHF. The CDR3, as DNA: TGTGCCAGCAGACAGGGCAATCAGCCCCAGCATTTT.